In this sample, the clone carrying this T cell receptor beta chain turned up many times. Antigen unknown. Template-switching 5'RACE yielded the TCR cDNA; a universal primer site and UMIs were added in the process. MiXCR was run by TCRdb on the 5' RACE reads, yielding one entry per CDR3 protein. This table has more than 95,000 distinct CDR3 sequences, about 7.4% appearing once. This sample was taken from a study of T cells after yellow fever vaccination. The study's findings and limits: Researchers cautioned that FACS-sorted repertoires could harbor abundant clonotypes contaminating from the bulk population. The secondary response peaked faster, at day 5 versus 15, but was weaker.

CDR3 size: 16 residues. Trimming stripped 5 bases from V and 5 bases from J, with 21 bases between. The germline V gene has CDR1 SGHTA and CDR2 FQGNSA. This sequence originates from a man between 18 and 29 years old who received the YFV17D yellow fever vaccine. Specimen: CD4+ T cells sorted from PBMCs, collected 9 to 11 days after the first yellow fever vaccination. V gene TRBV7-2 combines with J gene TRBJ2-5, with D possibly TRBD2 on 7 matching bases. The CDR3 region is CASSHQRGALWETQYF. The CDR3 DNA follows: TGTGCCAGCAGCCATCAACGGGGGGCCCTTTGGGAGACCCAGTACTTC.